This T cell receptor beta chain came from a study of human T cells and chemical hapten exposure. Study information: All patients underwent weekly scalp dosing with diphenylcyclopropenone for the full approximately 23-week study. Epicutaneous patch tests delivered 0.01% DPC to the upper back, with evaluation at 6 days.

This clonotype was detected only a few times. Its antigen is not identified. The CDR3 consists of 17 residues. From germline, CDR1 is SGHRS and CDR2 YFSETQ. V gave up 3 bases and J gave up 3 bases; unmatched junction bases: 9. Time point noted: patch test 2, 6 weeks after DPC sensitization. Treatment in this sample: therapeutic diphenylcyclopropenone sensitization with weekly scalp DPC. Before extraction, the whole blood was not fractionated, and total RNA was taken from it. General observations from the study: Expanded TCRs produced significantly more large CDR3 similarity clusters than controls did.

One entry per CDR3 protein results from TCRdb running MiXCR on the RACE reads. Here the sample spans around 130,000 distinct CDR3 sequences, 12% being singletons. This TCR came from a woman aged 50 to 60 with alopecia areata. Some clones in this sample may be carry-over from other donors' samples. Source: whole blood, taken in connection with sensitization to the hapten diphenylcyclopropenone (DPC). The chain is built from TRBV5-1 and TRBJ2-3; 11 nucleotides line up with TRBD2. CDR3 nucleotide sequence: TGCGCCAGCAGCTGGGTCGGGACTAGCGGTGGGACAGATACGCAGTATTTT. As protein: CASSWVGTSGGTDTQYF.